This T cell receptor (beta chain) was sequenced for a study of T cells after yellow fever vaccination (dated by TCRdb to between 2018 and 2020). Looking at the study overall: The SMART-Seq v4 Ultra Low Input RNA kit was used to prepare libraries from fractions with low cell numbers. To track T-cell clones before and after primary and booster YFV17D yellow fever vaccination, bulk TCR alpha and beta repertoires were sequenced longitudinally. The cohort comprised two healthy male donors, one aged 18 to 29 and one aged 30 to 40 years. Bulk PBMC replicates and cell subsets were isolated from blood drawn at multiple timepoints before and after both primary and secondary immunization. Overall study outcomes, separate from this receptor: Compared with the primary T-cell response, the secondary T-cell response was faster but weaker, reaching its peak on day 5 rather than on day 15. Because abundant contaminating clonotypes from the bulk population could be contained in FACS-sorted repertoires, computational filtering was required. A small fraction of clonotypes appeared in both the CD4 and CD8 compartments, likely as a result of convergent recombination. Only a couple of donors were included in the study, so the extent to which the findings can be generalized is limited. After the booster, most clones that had expanded after primary vaccination were detected again (nearly 98% of CD4 and around 88% of CD8), suggesting broad maintenance of memory.

From the germline V gene, CDR1 is SNHLY and CDR2 is FYNNEI. The trim is 6 bases for V and 9 bases for J, with a gap of 15 bases between the germline ends. The CDR3 numbers 12 residues from cysteine through valine. Here the CDR3 DNA is all that survives: 36 bases in frame from base 1. This clonotype was found a few times. The antigen it binds to is not known. It has no much larger one-base neighbor in the sample; base qualities were not kept. Sequenced using an Illumina NovaSeq 6000. TCR cDNA was synthesized by 5'RACE template switching, which introduced a universal primer site and unique molecular identifiers. cDNA synthesis was primed from both the TCR alpha and TCR beta constant segments. Library amplification used two PCR steps, and the second PCR step added sample barcodes and sequencing adapters. Libraries were sequenced on Illumina HiSeq 2500 (2x100 bp) or NovaSeq (2x150 bp). Concerning the study's data processing: MIGEC was used to demultiplex reads and collapse the reads into UMI consensus sequences, and MiXCR was used for V(D)J alignment. Vaccine-responding clonotypes were identified with edgeR using replicate PBMC samples, with FDR below 0.01 and a log2 fold change above 5 up to day 15 being required. CD4 or CD8 identity was assigned to each bulk clonotype according to whether the clonotype was present at higher abundance in the sequenced CD4 repertoire or the sequenced CD8 repertoire. Clones were called with MiXCR by TCRdb after fastp trimmed the public reads at Q25, and only in-frame beta chains were retained. Each CDR3 protein gets just one entry, which takes the most common genes and DNA from the rows behind it. Clone size and V and J calls follow TCRdb, not the original study. Recorded for this sample are 300,000 to 350,000 distinct CDR3 sequences; around a tenth of them occurred a single time. Approximately 3.3% of the sample goes to the ten largest clones.

The label giving this sample's treatment or condition can be read as: live attenuated yellow fever vaccine strain. PBMCs were isolated from peripheral blood using a standard Ficoll-Paque protocol. Dynabeads CD4 and CD8 positive selection kits were used to isolate the CD4 and CD8 T-cell fractions. TriZol was used to extract RNA from bulk PBMCs, from CD4 and CD8 fractions, and from dextramer-positive and dextramer-negative fractions. This sequence uses TRBV2 and TRBJ2-7; the D gene is possibly TRBD1, with 6 bases matching. Material: CD4+ T cells sorted from PBMCs, obtained 45 days after the yellow fever booster vaccination. This clonotype was obtained from a man younger than 30 who received the YFV17D yellow fever vaccine. The nucleotide sequence is given as TGTGCCAGCAGACCAGGGGCGCTCGGGCAGTACGTC. Its protein is CASRPGALGQYV.